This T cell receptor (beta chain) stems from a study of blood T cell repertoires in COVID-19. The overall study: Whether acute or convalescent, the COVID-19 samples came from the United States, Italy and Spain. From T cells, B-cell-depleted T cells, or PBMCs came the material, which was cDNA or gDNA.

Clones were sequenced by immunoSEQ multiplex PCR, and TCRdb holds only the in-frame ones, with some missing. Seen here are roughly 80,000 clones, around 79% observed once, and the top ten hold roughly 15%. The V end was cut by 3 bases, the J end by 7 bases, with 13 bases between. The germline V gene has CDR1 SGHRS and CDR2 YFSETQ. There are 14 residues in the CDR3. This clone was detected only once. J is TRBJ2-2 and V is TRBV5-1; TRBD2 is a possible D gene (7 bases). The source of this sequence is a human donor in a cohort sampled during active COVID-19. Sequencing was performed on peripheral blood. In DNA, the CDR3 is TGCGCCAGCAGCTCCTCGGGGGGCTACGGGGAGCTGTTTTTT. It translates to CASSSSGGYGELFF.